This TCR beta chain was recovered during a study of T-cell reconstitution after alpha-beta-depleted transplantation in children listed by TCRdb under 2016. Some background on the complete study: Using TCR repertoire profiling, the study quantitatively followed how T-cell immune reconstitution unfolded in children after TCRalphabeta/CD19-depleted allogeneic hematopoietic cell transplantation.

On this clonotype: Its antigen is not yet known. A much larger clone sits a single nucleotide away, making a read error possible.

The CDR3 starts with the cysteine, ends with the phenylalanine, and has 15 residues. Just CDR3 DNA is preserved here, 45 bases in frame from base 1. Cut back by 8 bases and 2 bases, the V and J ends lie 17 bases apart. The method was PCR. Sequencing relied on an Illumina HiSeq 2500. Molecular barcoding was employed in the preparation of TCR libraries, with unique molecular identifiers being used to normalize TCRbeta repertoire quantification. TCRdb handled the public reads itself, with Q25 trimming in fastp and clone calling in MiXCR, and kept productive beta chains. Rows are combined by CDR3 protein, so each entry shows the most common genes and DNA. The sample table records 150,000 to 250,000 distinct CDR3 sequences; about 15% of these occur just once. The leading ten clones occupy about 13% of the sample.

The chain links TRBV12-3 or TRBV12-4 with TRBJ2-3; the D gene is possibly TRBD1 or TRBD2, with 5 bases matching each. This sequence originates from a human donor who donated a stem cell graft to a child with acute lymphoblastic leukemia. The sequencing here drew on PBMCs from the stem cell graft donor, taken from the stem cell graft. In nucleotides, the sequence is TGTGCCAGCGGACTCGGACACCTAGACACAGATACGCAGTATTTT. Translation gives CASGLGHLDTDTQYF.